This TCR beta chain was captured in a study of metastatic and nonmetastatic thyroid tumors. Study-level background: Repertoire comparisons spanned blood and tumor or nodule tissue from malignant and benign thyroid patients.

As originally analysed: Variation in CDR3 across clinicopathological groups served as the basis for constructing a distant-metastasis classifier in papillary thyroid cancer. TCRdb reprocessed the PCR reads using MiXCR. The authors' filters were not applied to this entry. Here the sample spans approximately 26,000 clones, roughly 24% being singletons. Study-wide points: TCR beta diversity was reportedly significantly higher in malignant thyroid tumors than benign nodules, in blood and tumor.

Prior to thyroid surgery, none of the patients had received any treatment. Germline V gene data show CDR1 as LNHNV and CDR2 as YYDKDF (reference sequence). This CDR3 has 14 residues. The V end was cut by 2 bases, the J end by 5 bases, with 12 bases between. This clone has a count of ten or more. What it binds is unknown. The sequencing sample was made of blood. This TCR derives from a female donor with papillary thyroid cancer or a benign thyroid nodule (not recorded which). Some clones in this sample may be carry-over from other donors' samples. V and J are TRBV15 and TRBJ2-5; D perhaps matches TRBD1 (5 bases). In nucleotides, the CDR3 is TGTGCCACCAGCAGAACCCGACAGTTGGAGACCCAGTACTTC. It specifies CATSRTRQLETQYF.